This T cell receptor beta chain is from a study of molecular identifiers for immune sequencing clone quantification. For the study at large: Five portions were made in replicates from RNA of around 20,000 or 100,000 naive CD8 cells, and four underwent sequencing. Study-wide results and limits: Clones above 20 RNA copies contained over 98% of effector molecules but under 1% of naive ones. A single cell's spiked Jurkat TCR RNA was reportedly detectable among 950,000 to 1,000,000 naive cells.

One entry per CDR3 protein, called by TCRdb with MiXCR from the PCR reads. The sample holds 400,000 to 600,000 distinct CDR3 sequences; about 25% are singletons and the top ten take about 0.75%. CD8+CD4-CCR7+CD45RA+ sorting gave the naive CD8 T cells. On this clonotype: Its matching antigen is unknown.

The clonotype was recovered from a human donor in good health. Some libraries in this study had Jurkat cell RNA spiked in. Sequenced material: naive CD8+ T cells from blood, with Jurkat cell RNA spiked in. Stated subset: FACS-sorted CD8+CD4-CCR7+CD45RA+ naive T cells.

The CDR3 nucleotides read TGTGCTAGTGGCGCTATACAGGGAGGGGATGAAAAACTGTTTTTT. Encoded protein: CASGAIQGGDEKLFF. The chain carries TRBV12-5 and TRBJ1-4; possible D gene TRBD1, 6 bases. This CDR3 has 15 residues. CDR1 and CDR2 (germline): LGHNT, FRNRAP. Deletions cut 6 bases from V and 6 bases from J, with 17 bases between.